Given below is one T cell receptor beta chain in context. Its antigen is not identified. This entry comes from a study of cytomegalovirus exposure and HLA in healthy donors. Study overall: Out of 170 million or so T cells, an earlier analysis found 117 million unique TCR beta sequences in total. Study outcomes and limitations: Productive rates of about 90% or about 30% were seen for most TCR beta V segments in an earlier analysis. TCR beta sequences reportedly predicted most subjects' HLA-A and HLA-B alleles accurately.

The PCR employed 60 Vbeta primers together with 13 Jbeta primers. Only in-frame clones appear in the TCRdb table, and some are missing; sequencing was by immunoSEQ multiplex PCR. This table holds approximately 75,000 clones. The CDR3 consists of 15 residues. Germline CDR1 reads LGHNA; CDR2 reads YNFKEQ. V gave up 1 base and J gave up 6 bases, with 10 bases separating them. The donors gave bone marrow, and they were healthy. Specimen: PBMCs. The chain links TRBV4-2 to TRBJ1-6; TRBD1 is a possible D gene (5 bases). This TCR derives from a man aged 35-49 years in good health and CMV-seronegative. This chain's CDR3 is CASSQVQGINSPLHF. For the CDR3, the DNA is TGTGCCAGCAGCCAAGTCCAGGGCATTAATTCACCCCTCCACTTT.